The source of this T cell receptor (beta chain) is a study of vaccination and CD4 T cells after COVID-19. The germline CDR1 and CDR2 sequences are LNHDA and SQIVND (reference sequence). After removal of 0 bases from V and 4 bases from J, the junction contained 2 bases not matched to a gene. The CDR3 covers 14 residues. On this clonotype itself: Its specificity is not known.

Sequencing of the DNA from cultured CD4+ T cells was carried out with the Oncomine TCR Beta short-read assay. TCRdb called the PCR reads again in MiXCR, with one record for every CDR3 protein. This sample has 12,000 or so distinct CDR3 sequences, with 50% to 75% found just once. Treatment of the sample: roughly 10-day PBMC culture with coronavirus spike peptide pools or control peptides (ViraFEST assay). ViraFEST used peptide pools to expand antigen-specific T cells and subsequently sequenced their TCRs. This chain connects TRBV19 to TRBJ2-7, with 8 bases aligning to TRBD1. The clonotype comes from a human donor who had recovered from COVID-19. The sequenced sample was CD4+ T cells from blood, cultured in vitro. In DNA, the CDR3 is TGTGCCAGTAGTATAGACAGGGGGCGGTACGAGCAGTACTTC. It codes for CASSIDRGRYEQYF.